Following are 30 T cell receptor beta chains from one sample sequenced in a study of T-cell memory formation after mild COVID-19. TCRdb processed the 5' RACE reads anew with MiXCR; each CDR3 protein has one entry. The sample consists of fewer than 700,000 distinct CDR3 sequences, about a fifth of them appearing once. Source material: PBMCs or a T cell subset sorted from them (not recorded which). These TCRs come from an adult woman who had mild COVID-19 (a few samples of this study predate the infection). Cell type and time point are not known.

This clonotype occurred many times. V and J are TRBV7-9 and TRBJ2-1; the D is unclear. The ends were cut back, 7 bases at V and 0 bases at J, with 10 bases in the middle. This CDR3 is 14 amino acids long. In germline, CDR1 is SEHNR, CDR2 FQNEAQ (reference sequence). The DNA for the CDR3 is TGTGCCAGCACCGAACCTGGCTCCTACAATGAGCAGTTCTTC. Its protein product is CASTEPGSYNEQFF.

This sequence joins TRBV7-9 and TRBJ1-2; D not certain. This CDR3 is 15 amino acids long. The ends were cut back, 3 bases at V and 2 bases at J, with 13 bases in the middle. Germline V lookup: CDR1 SEHNR, CDR2 FQNEAQ (reference sequence). CDR3 sequence: CASSFDFRANYGYTF. DNA for the CDR3: TGTGCCAGCAGCTTCGACTTCCGGGCGAACTATGGCTACACCTTC.

The chain uses TRBV7-2 and TRBJ1-1; 8 bases fit TRBD1. Germline CDR1 SGHTA, CDR2 FQGNSA. CDR3 length: 13 amino acids. V lost 1 base to trimming and J lost 10 bases; unmatched junction nucleotides: 5. In DNA, the CDR3 is TGTGCCAGCAGCTTAGGGGCAGGGGGCAGAGCTTTCTTT. Its protein product is CASSLGAGGRAFF.

This chain joins TRBV6-2 or TRBV6-3 and TRBJ1-6; 9 bases line up with TRBD1. Germline V gene data show CDR1 as MNHEY and CDR2 as SVGEGT. Unmatched junction bases numbered 4, after V lost 8 bases and J lost 11 bases. This CDR3 is 12 amino acids long. In nucleotides, the CDR3 is TGTGCCAGCCGGGACAGGGTCCCACCCCTCCACTTT. It is translated as CASRDRVPPLHF.

This clonotype was seen a few times. The chain carries TRBV6-1 and TRBJ1-1; 8 bases fit TRBD1. V lost 4 bases and J lost 4; bases outside the gene matches: 5. This CDR3 is built from 14 residues. Germline-derived CDR1 and CDR2 are MNHNS and SASEGT. In DNA form, the CDR3 reads TGTGCCAGCAGTGCGACAGGGGAGGGCACTGAAGCTTTCTTT. Its protein product is CASSATGEGTEAFF.

This clonotype turned up a few times. The chain has TRBV6-5 and TRBJ2-3; 11 bases line up with TRBD2. The CDR3 loop spans 15 amino acids. Per the germline V gene, CDR1 is MNHEY and CDR2 is SVGAGI. The V segment lost 6 bases and the J segment 1 base; nucleotides outside the gene matches: 3. The CDR3 coding sequence is TGTGCCAGCAGGACTAGCGGGAAAGGCACAGATACGCAGTATTTT. Its translation: CASRTSGKGTDTQYF.

This clonotype occurred a few times. J is TRBJ1-1 and V is TRBV7-3, with D perhaps TRBD1 (6 bases). Germline V CDR1 and CDR2: SGHTA, FQGTGA. This CDR3 has 15 amino acids. V lost 2 bases and J lost 1, with 11 bases in between. The CDR3 sequence: CASSLSDSPNTEAFF. Here the CDR3 DNA reads TGTGCCAGCAGCTTATCGGACAGCCCGAACACTGAAGCTTTCTTT.

This clonotype was detected a few times. As DNA, the CDR3 is TGTGCCAGCAGCTGGGGACTAGCCGAGGAGCAGTTCTTC. It is translated as CASSWGLAEEQFF. V gene TRBV6-4 combines with J gene TRBJ2-1; 9 positions match TRBD2. The ends lost 6 bases at V and 10 bases at J; junction bases unmatched: 7. CDR1 MRHNA and CDR2 SNTAGT come from the germline V gene. This CDR3 has 13 amino acids.

A few counts support this clonotype. The chain links TRBV5-1 to TRBJ2-4; no clear D. This CDR3 spans 14 amino acids. The germline V and J ends were trimmed by 0 bases and 4 bases, with 8 bases remaining between them. Germline V gives CDR1 SGHRS, CDR2 YFSETQ. In DNA, the CDR3 is TGCGCCAGCAGCTTGGCTGGGATGAAAAACATTCAGTACTTC. Translation gives CASSLAGMKNIQYF.

This chain links TRBV7-9 with TRBJ2-1; perhaps TRBD1 as D (6 bases). V lost 4 bases and J 5 bases, leaving 27 bases between the germline ends. This CDR3 has 19 residues. Germline CDR1 reads SEHNR; CDR2 reads FQNEAQ (reference sequence). The CDR3 DNA follows: TGTGCCAGCAGCTCACCTAGAAAGCCCGACAGGTCGCTCAACAATGAGCAGTTCTTC. It translates to CASSSPRKPDRSLNNEQFF. The full variable domain, completed using reference TRBV7-9 and TRBJ2-1, is DTGVSQNPRHKITKRGQNVTFRCDPISEHNRLYWYRQTLGQGPEFLTYFQNEAQLEKSRLLSDRFSAERPKGSFSTLEIQRTEQGDSAMYLCASSSPRKPDRSLNNEQFFGPGTRLTVL.

CDR3 nucleotide sequence: TGTGCCAGCAGCTTCCGACAGGTATCAGACACTGAAGCTTTCTTT. Translating gives CASSFRQVSDTEAFF. The chain uses TRBV7-9 and TRBJ1-1; D possibly corresponds to TRBD1 (6 bases). CDR3 size: 15 residues. Trimming stripped 3 bases from V and 3 bases from J, with 14 bases between. Germline values: CDR1 SEHNR, CDR2 FQNEAQ (reference sequence).

The rearrangement uses TRBV12-3 or TRBV12-4 and TRBJ1-2; no clear D gene. V was trimmed by 5 bases and J by 8 bases, leaving 18 bases between them. The CDR3 sequence is 14 residues long. The CDR3 nucleotides read TGTGCCAGCAGTATCGGACGGCTGAATCGGGGCTACACCTTC. This gives the protein CASSIGRLNRGYTF.

This chain connects TRBV6-6 to TRBJ2-1; D perhaps matches TRBD1 (7 bases). The V end was cut by 8 bases, the J end by 7 bases, with 18 bases between. The CDR3 covers 14 residues. From germline, CDR1 is MNHNY and CDR2 SVGAGI (reference sequence). The CDR3 coding sequence is TGTGCCAGCCTGGGGCAGGGGGGCAAGAATGAGCAGTTCTTC. Its translation is CASLGQGGKNEQFF.

The count of this clonotype is one. The rearrangement links TRBV4-1 to TRBJ1-1; D is uncertain. V lost 3 bases and J 0 bases, leaving 17 bases between the germline ends. The CDR3 sequence is 17 residues long. Germline loops: CDR1 MGHRA, CDR2 YSYEKL. The CDR3 sequence: CASSQIITSGLNTEAFF. The CDR3 region has the DNA TGCGCCAGCAGCCAGATAATTACTTCCGGGCTGAACACTGAAGCTTTCTTT.

This chain uses TRBV29-1 with TRBJ2-3; unclear D gene. With 2 bases removed from V and 2 bases from J, the gap between germline ends came to 5 bases. The CDR3 sequence is 12 residues long. Germline CDR1 is SQVTM and CDR2 is ANQGSEA. The CDR3 DNA reads as TGCAGCGTTGAAAGGGACACAGATACGCAGTATTTT. Amino acid sequence: CSVERDTDTQYF.

The chain recombines TRBV7-9 with TRBJ2-7; D unresolved. The CDR3 extends over 15 amino acids. Per the germline V gene, CDR1 is SEHNR and CDR2 is FQNEAQ (reference sequence). V was pared by 1 base and J by 2 bases, with 12 bases between. CDR3: CASSLGHGPPYEQYF. The CDR3 nucleotides read TGTGCCAGCAGCTTAGGCCACGGACCTCCCTACGAGCAGTACTTC.

This clonotype was observed a few times. The V call is TRBV10-3, the J call TRBJ2-7, with D hard to call. Per germline, CDR1 ENHRY and CDR2 SYGVKD. Trimming removed 2 bases at V and 4 bases at J, with 6 bases between. The CDR3 runs to 12 residues. In nucleotides, the CDR3 is TGTGCCATCAGTGAGATGGAATACGAGCAGTACTTC. It encodes CAISEMEYEQYF.

This clonotype has at least ten counts. The genes are TRBV7-3 and TRBJ2-1, with 11 nucleotides matching TRBD2. The CDR3 consists of 15 residues. In germline, CDR1 is SGHTA, CDR2 FQGTGA. The ends lost 4 bases at V and 4 bases at J; junction bases unmatched: 3. CDR3 region: CASSSRLAGYNEQFF. CDR3 nucleotide sequence: TGTGCCAGCAGCTCCCGACTAGCGGGATACAATGAGCAGTTCTTC.

The table lists this clonotype with a few counts. This chain joins TRBV7-9 and TRBJ2-7, with D possibly TRBD2 on 5 matching bases. The CDR3 covers 15 residues. The germline gives CDR1 SEHNR, CDR2 FQNEAQ (reference sequence). Trimming cost V 5 bases and J 1 base, with 15 bases left between them. The CDR3 region is CASSPPGNPSYEQYF. The DNA for the CDR3 is TGTGCCAGCAGCCCTCCGGGGAACCCTTCCTACGAGCAGTACTTC.

The chain couples TRBV7-9 to TRBJ2-1; a weak D match, TRBD1 (6 bases). V was clipped by 1 base and J by 8 bases, with 12 bases between them. The germline gives CDR1 SEHNR, CDR2 FQNEAQ (reference sequence). The CDR3 sequence is 14 residues long. CDR3 sequence reads: CASSLDPRTDEQFF. In nucleotides, the CDR3 is TGTGCCAGCAGCTTAGACCCCCGGACAGATGAGCAGTTCTTC. Full variable domain (missing parts from reference TRBV7-9 and TRBJ2-1): DTGVSQNPRHKITKRGQNVTFRCDPISEHNRLYWYRQTLGQGPEFLTYFQNEAQLEKSRLLSDRFSAERPKGSFSTLEIQRTEQGDSAMYLCASSLDPRTDEQFFGPGTRLTVL.

This clonotype was detected only a few times. The V call is TRBV29-1, the J call TRBJ2-5, with D possibly being TRBD1 (6 bases). Germline CDR1 and CDR2: SQVTM and ANQGSEA. CDR3 size: 17 residues. V lost 0 bases and J lost 2, with 19 bases in between. This CDR3 reads CSVEDRPPWGHQETQYF. The CDR3 region has the DNA TGCAGCGTTGAAGATCGGCCCCCCTGGGGGCATCAAGAGACCCAGTACTTC. The full variable domain, its missing parts supplied by reference TRBV29-1 and TRBJ2-5, is SAVISQKPSRDICQRGTSLTIQCQVDSQVTMMFWYRQQPGQSLTLIATANQGSEATYESGFVIDKFPISRPNLTFSTLTVSNMSPEDSSIYLCSVEDRPPWGHQETQYFGPGTRLLVL.

This chain's CDR3 is CASSLAARNRGEQYF. In DNA, the CDR3 is TGCGCCAGCAGCTTGGCGGCCCGGAATCGGGGCGAGCAGTACTTC. The chain uses TRBV5-1 and TRBJ2-7; weak D call: TRBD2 (5 bases). Germline lookup yields CDR1 SGHRS and CDR2 YFSETQ. The V end lost 0 bases, the J end lost 6 bases, and 16 bases lay between the germline ends. This CDR3 spans 15 amino acids.

This clonotype was found a few times. J is TRBJ2-7 and V is TRBV29-1; D is undetermined. The CDR3 covers 13 residues. V dropped 7 bases and J dropped 0 bases, with 13 bases sitting between them. Germline V CDR1 and CDR2: SQVTM, ANQGSEA. The CDR3 sequence is CSAADRYSYEQYF. CDR3 in DNA: TGCAGCGCCGCGGACCGGTACTCCTACGAGCAGTACTTC.

The sample holds a few counts of this clonotype. The V call is TRBV20-1, the J call TRBJ2-1; no clear D gene. The CDR3 is 13 amino acids. The V end lost 0 bases, the J end lost 4 bases, and 7 bases lay between the germline ends. Germline V gene data show CDR1 as DFQATT and CDR2 as SNEGSKA (reference sequence). In nucleotides, the CDR3 is TGCAGTGCTAGAGATCTGGGTTACAATGAGCAGTTCTTC. It translates to CSARDLGYNEQFF.

This clonotype showed up just a few times. The chain uses TRBV15 and TRBJ1-5; D is perhaps TRBD1 (5 bases). Germline V gives CDR1 LNHNV, CDR2 YYDKDF (reference sequence). The length of the CDR3 is 18 residues. Trimming removed 5 bases at V and 0 bases at J, with 20 bases between. The CDR3 DNA reads TGTGCCACCAGCCCACCGACAAGGGGATCGTATAGCAATCAGCCCCAGCATTTT. Translated, it gives CATSPPTRGSYSNQPQHF.

In this sample, this clonotype turned up a few times. The chain combines TRBV7-9 with TRBJ2-7; TRBD1 matches 7 bases. With V trimmed by 5 bases and J by 6 bases, 7 bases remained unmatched. CDR1 and CDR2 (germline): SEHNR, FQNEAQ (reference sequence). The CDR3 runs to 13 residues. CDR3 residues: CASSRQGLSEQYF. The CDR3 bases are TGTGCCAGCAGCCGACAGGGTCTAAGCGAGCAGTACTTC.

In this sample, this clonotype turned up a few times. V gene TRBV12-3 or TRBV12-4 combines with J gene TRBJ2-7; 8 bases match TRBD1. CDR3 length equals 15 residues. J lost 3 bases, V lost 3 bases, and 7 bases had no gene match. The CDR3 bases are TGTGCCAGCAGTTTTAATCAGGGGGCTTACTACGAGCAGTACTTC. Its protein is CASSFNQGAYYEQYF.

This rearrangement joins TRBV2 to TRBJ2-7, with TRBD2 identical over 7 bases. Germline values: CDR1 SNHLY, CDR2 FYNNEI. Trimming took 8 bases from V and 5 from J; bases not matched to a gene: 9. The CDR3 runs to 13 residues. Here the CDR3 reads CASGGLVRDEQYF. As DNA, the CDR3 is TGTGCCAGCGGTGGACTAGTTCGAGACGAGCAGTACTTC.

J is TRBJ2-2 and V is TRBV5-3; perhaps TRBD1 as D (5 bases). TRBV5-3 belongs to the ORF category, with a function that is uncertain. This CDR3 comprises 17 residues. Between the trimmed V and J ends, which lost 0 bases and 0 bases, there was a span of 12 bases. The CDR3 protein is CARSLVPDTSNTGELFF. The CDR3 region has the DNA TGTGCCAGAAGCTTGGTACCGGACACGTCGAACACCGGGGAGCTGTTTTTT.

V usage is TRBV7-9 and J usage is TRBJ1-1, with D possibly TRBD1 on 5 matching bases. From germline, CDR1 is SEHNR and CDR2 FQNEAQ (reference sequence). The CDR3 is 15 amino acids. V lost 1 base and J 1 base, leaving 10 bases between the germline ends. The chain's CDR3 is CASSLDLGGNTEAFF. CDR3 sequence (DNA): TGTGCCAGCAGCTTAGATCTGGGGGGGAACACTGAAGCTTTCTTT.